This T cell receptor (beta chain) derives from a study of chronic HIV infection and antiretroviral therapy. This clonotype rates as medium-sized (0.01 to 0.1%). Germline lookup yields CDR1 DFQATT and CDR2 SNEGSKA (reference sequence). V was pared by 0 bases and J by 0 bases, with 2 bases of the junction left unmatched. CDR3 length equals 14 residues. TCRdb fed the 5' RACE reads into MiXCR, producing one record per CDR3 protein. The sample gives about 31,000 distinct CDR3 sequences, about 9.7% of which show up once; roughly 2.4% is in the top ten. Source material: peripheral blood. The rearrangement uses TRBV20-1 and TRBJ2-7; 7 bases map to TRBD2. The receptor comes from an adult who had HIV and had not received antiretroviral therapy, or was an uninfected healthy control (not recorded which). CDR3 residues: CSARDRTSSYEQYF. The DNA for the CDR3 is TGCAGTGCTAGAGATCGGACTAGCTCCTACGAGCAGTACTTC.